The rows below give T cell receptor beta chains drawn from one sample of a study of tumor and adjacent non-tumor tissue in lung cancer. TCRdb passed the multiplex PCR reads through MiXCR, listing each CDR3 protein once. The table records roughly 65,000 distinct CDR3 sequences, almost 60% of them present only once. The sequenced material came from lung tumor tissue. The receptors derive from a man aged 45-60 years with non-small cell lung cancer. The CDR3 runs from the conserved cysteine through the conserved F or W. The D gene is left open where the match is weak. Clone sizes are given selectively: once, few, many, or a class where the clone is expanded.

d_call j_call v_call clone_size cdr3_aa cdr3_nt
. TRBJ2-7 TRBV2 medium-sized CASSVYEQYF TGTGCCAGCAGTGTCTACGAGCAGTACTTC
TRBD1 TRBJ2-7 TRBV11-2 . CPSSLALPGQALVRYF TGTCCCAGCAGCTTAGCCCTTCCGGGACAGGCTTTGGTGCGGTATTTC
. TRBJ2-1 TRBV11-3 . CVSSASVTSGRDEQFF TGTGTCAGCAGCGCCAGCGTGACTAGTGGGAGAGATGAGCAGTTCTTC
. TRBJ2-1 TRBV29-1 many CSVEGQSDEQFF TGCAGCGTTGAAGGACAGTCCGATGAGCAGTTCTTC
. TRBJ1-1 TRBV2 . CASSRFEAFF TGTGCCAGTAGTCGATTTGAAGCTTTCTTT
TRBD2 TRBJ2-1 TRBV6-2/TRBV6-3 . CASRSGESSYNKQFF TGTGCCAGTCGGAGCGGGGAGAGCTCCTACAATAAGCAGTTCTTC
. TRBJ2-1 TRBV20-1 . CSALGTVIYNVQFF TGCAGTGCCCTTGGAACAGTAATCTACAATGTGCAGTTCTTC
. TRBJ2-3 TRBV11-2 . CGSSLDRGSADTQYF TGTGGCAGCAGCTTAGATCGAGGATCGGCAGATACGCAGTATTTT
. TRBJ1-3 TRBV20-1 . CSATLGVSGSTIYF TGCAGTGCAACTCTGGGAGTCTCTGGAAGCACCATATATTTT
. TRBJ2-7 TRBV5-6 . CASSSPRGAREQYF TGTGCCAGCAGCAGTCCTCGGGGGGCACGCGAGCAGTACTTC
TRBD1 TRBJ2-3 TRBV7-2 . CASSLGAQGARDTQYF TGTGCCAGCAGCTTAGGAGCACAGGGGGCGCGAGATACGCAGTATTTT
. TRBJ2-7 TRBV6-6 once CASCYSTEKQSYEKYF TGTGCCAGTTGTTACTCGACGGAGAAACAATCCTACGAGAAGTACTTC
TRBD2 TRBJ2-1 TRBV11-2 . CASSSIFSGSQDNEQFF TGTGCCAGCAGCTCCATCTTTAGCGGGTCCCAGGACAATGAGCAGTTCTTC
. TRBJ1-1 TRBV13 . CASSYVRNIEAFF TGTGCCAGCAGCTACGTCAGGAACATTGAAGCTTTCTTT
. TRBJ2-3 TRBV29-1 . CSVGEAGRSSTDAQYF TGCAGCGTTGGGGAGGCAGGGCGTTCCAGCACAGATGCGCAGTATTTT
. TRBJ1-6 TRBV4-2 . CTSSQEGGNSPLHF TGTACCAGTAGTCAAGAGGGGGGTAATTCACCCCTCCACTTT
TRBD2 TRBJ2-1 TRBV4-1 . CASSQRLAVDYNEQFF TGCGCCAGCAGCCAAAGACTAGCAGTGGACTACAATGAGCAGTTCTTC
TRBD2 TRBJ2-1 TRBV11-2 medium-sized CASSSLISGSKYEQFF TGTGCCAGCAGCTCCTTAATTAGCGGGTCGAAGTATGAGCAGTTCTTC
TRBD1 TRBJ1-5 TRBV2 . CASSLGGQDHQPQHF TGTGCCAGCAGCCTGGGGGGACAGGATCATCAGCCCCAGCATTTT
TRBD1 TRBJ2-2 TRBV19 . CASSINFRGRGTGELFF TGTGCCAGTAGTATTAACTTCAGGGGGCGCGGCACCGGGGAGCTGTTTTTT
. TRBJ2-7 TRBV6-5 . CASSRGPYEQYF TGTGCCAGTAGTCGAGGCCCCTACGAGCAGTACTTC
TRBD2 TRBJ2-3 TRBV10-3 many CAISESGRADTDTQYF TGTGCCATCAGTGAAAGCGGGAGGGCCGACACAGATACGCAGTATTTT
. TRBJ1-5 TRBV11-2 once CASSFDSDRNQPQHF TGTGCTAGCAGCTTCGATTCAGACCGAAATCAGCCCCAGCATTTT
TRBD1 TRBJ2-1 TRBV6-5 many CASSFTGGYNEQFF TGTGCCAGCAGTTTCACAGGGGGTTACAATGAGCAGTTCTTC
TRBD1 TRBJ2-3 TRBV24-1 many CATSDLRTPGQGVRDTQYF TGTGCCACCAGTGACCTTCGAACACCGGGACAGGGGGTTAGAGATACGCAGTATTTT
. TRBJ2-2 TRBV5-1 many CASSYGSGWNTGELFF TGCGCCAGCAGCTACGGCAGTGGCTGGAACACCGGGGAGCTGTTTTTT
. TRBJ1-6 TRBV6-1 . CASSPGTDPPLHF TGTGCCAGCAGTCCCGGGACGGATCCGCCCCTCCACTTT
TRBD1 TRBJ1-1 TRBV28 many CASSLHGLGQRTEAFF TGTGCCAGCAGTCTCCACGGACTGGGACAGAGAACTGAAGCTTTCTTT
. TRBJ1-1 TRBV6-1 . CASSLAVYIEAFF TGTGCCAGCAGTTTGGCAGTGTACATTGAAGCTTTCTTT
TRBD2 TRBJ2-1 TRBV6-2/TRBV6-3 . CAGSGRDYLKDNEQFF TGTGCCGGCAGTGGCCGGGACTACTTAAAAGACAATGAGCAGTTCTTC
. TRBJ2-5 TRBV30 few CAWSPGDQETQYF TGTGCCTGGAGTCCAGGGGACCAAGAGACCCAGTACTTC
. TRBJ2-3 TRBV29-1 many CSVPQGTVTSGGYTDTQYF TGCAGCGTGCCCCAGGGGACAGTTACTAGCGGAGGCTACACAGATACGCAGTATTTT
. TRBJ2-5 TRBV24-1 few CATSDPGPGRETQYF TGTGCCACCAGTGATCCGGGTCCTGGGAGGGAGACCCAGTACTTC
TRBD2 TRBJ2-2 TRBV27 few CASSRRLAVNTGELFF TGTGCCAGCAGTAGACGACTAGCGGTGAACACCGGGGAGCTGTTTTTT
. TRBJ1-1 TRBV11-2 . CASSLWGAGNTEAFF TGTGCCAGCAGCTTATGGGGGGCAGGGAACACTGAAGCTTTCTTT
. TRBJ1-4 TRBV24-1 . CATSENRETNEKLFF TGTGCCACCAGTGAAAACAGGGAGACTAATGAAAAACTGTTTTTT
. TRBJ1-6 TRBV12-3/TRBV12-4 . CASNYRRDGNSRHHF TGTGCCAGCAATTACAGGCGAGATGGCAATTCACGCCACCACTTT
TRBD2 TRBJ2-7 TRBV20-1 few CSARGGTGLAGREQYF TGCAGTGCTCGGGGAGGGACGGGACTAGCGGGCCGTGAGCAGTACTTC
. TRBJ2-1 TRBV30 . CAWTLDGTAEQFF TGTGCCTGGACCCTGGACGGGACGGCTGAGCAGTTCTTC
TRBD2 TRBJ2-1 TRBV4-1 . CASSPRANGRNDEQFF TGCGCCAGCAGCCCAAGGGCTAACGGGAGGAACGATGAGCAGTTCTTC
. TRBJ2-1 TRBV6-7 . CTSSEIYEQFF TGTACCAGCAGTGAAATCTATGAGCAGTTCTTC
. TRBJ1-5 TRBV5-6 . CASSQAGPNQPQHF TGTGCCAGCAGCCAGGCGGGGCCCAATCAGCCCCAGCATTTT
TRBD1 TRBJ1-5 TRBV6-5 many CASSPQGFLSQPQHF TGTGCCAGCAGCCCACAGGGGTTCCTGAGTCAGCCCCAGCATTTT
. TRBJ2-7 TRBV5-6 many CASSTFFWGHDEQYF TGTGCCAGCAGCACGTTCTTCTGGGGGCATGACGAGCAGTACTTC
. TRBJ2-5 TRBV11-2 . CASWENQVIQYF TGTGCCAGCTGGGAGAATCAAGTGATCCAGTACTTC
. TRBJ2-7 TRBV20-1 . CSANAPVAVDGEQYF TGCAGTGCTAACGCCCCAGTGGCGGTCGATGGCGAGCAGTACTTC
. TRBJ1-5 TRBV11-2 . CASSLLSGGNQSQHF TGTGCCAGCAGCCTCCTGTCCGGGGGGAATCAGTCCCAGCATTTC
. TRBJ1-6 TRBV5-4 . CASSTQGRGESPIHF TGTGCCAGCAGCACGCAGGGTCGAGGGGAATCACCCATCCACTTT
TRBD1 TRBJ1-1 TRBV10-2 . CANSEPDRGNTEAFF TGCGCCAACAGTGAGCCGGACAGGGGTAACACTGAAGCTTTCTTT